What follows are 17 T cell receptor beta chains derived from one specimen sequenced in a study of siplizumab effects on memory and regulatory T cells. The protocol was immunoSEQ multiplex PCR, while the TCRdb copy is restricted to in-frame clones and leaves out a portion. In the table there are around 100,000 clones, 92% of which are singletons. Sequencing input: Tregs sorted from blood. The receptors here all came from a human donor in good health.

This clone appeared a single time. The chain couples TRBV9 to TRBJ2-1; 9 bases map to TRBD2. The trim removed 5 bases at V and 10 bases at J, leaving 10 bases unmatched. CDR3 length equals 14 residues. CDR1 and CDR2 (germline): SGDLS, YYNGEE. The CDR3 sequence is CASSRAGGPYEQFF. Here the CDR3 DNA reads TGTGCCAGCAGTCGGGCGGGAGGGCCGTACGAGCAGTTCTTC. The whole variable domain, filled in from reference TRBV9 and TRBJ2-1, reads DSGVTQTPKHLITATGQRVTLRCSPRSGDLSVYWYQQSLDQGLQFLIQYYNGEERAKGNILERFSAQQFPDLHSELNLSSLELGDSALYFCASSRAGGPYEQFFGPGTRLTVL.

As DNA, the CDR3 is TGTGCCAGCAGCTTGGGGAGGAGGGGTGGCACAGATACGCAGTATTTT. It encodes CASSLGRRGGTDTQYF. The chain uses TRBV5-6 and TRBJ2-3; D is possibly TRBD2 (6 bases). V lost 0 bases and J 1 base, leaving 12 bases between the germline ends. CDR1 is SGHDT, CDR2 YYEEEE, per germline. The CDR3 extends over 16 amino acids.

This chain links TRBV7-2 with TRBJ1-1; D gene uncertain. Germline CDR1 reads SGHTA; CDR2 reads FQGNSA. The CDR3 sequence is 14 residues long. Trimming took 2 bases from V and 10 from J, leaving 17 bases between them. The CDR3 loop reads CASSLKGAVLGAFF. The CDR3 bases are TGTGCCAGCAGCTTAAAAGGCGCCGTCCTAGGAGCTTTCTTT.

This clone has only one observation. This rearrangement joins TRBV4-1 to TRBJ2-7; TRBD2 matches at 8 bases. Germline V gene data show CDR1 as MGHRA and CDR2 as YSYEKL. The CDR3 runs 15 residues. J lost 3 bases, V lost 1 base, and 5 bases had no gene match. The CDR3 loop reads CASSQGGGSIYEQYF. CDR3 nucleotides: TGCGCCAGCAGCCAAGGCGGGGGGTCGATCTACGAGCAGTACTTC.

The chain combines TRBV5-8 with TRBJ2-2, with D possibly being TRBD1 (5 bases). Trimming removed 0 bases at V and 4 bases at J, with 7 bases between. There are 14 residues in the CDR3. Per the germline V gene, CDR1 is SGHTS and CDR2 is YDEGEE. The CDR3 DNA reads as TGTGCCAGCAGCTTGGGACAGCTCACCGGGGAGCTGTTTTTT. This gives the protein CASSLGQLTGELFF.

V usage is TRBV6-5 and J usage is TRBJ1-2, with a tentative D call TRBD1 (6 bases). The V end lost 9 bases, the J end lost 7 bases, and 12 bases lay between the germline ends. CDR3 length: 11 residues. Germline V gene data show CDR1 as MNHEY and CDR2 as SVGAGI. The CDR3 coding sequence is TGTGCCAGTACGGGGGGCTTTGGCTACACCTTC. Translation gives CASTGGFGYTF.

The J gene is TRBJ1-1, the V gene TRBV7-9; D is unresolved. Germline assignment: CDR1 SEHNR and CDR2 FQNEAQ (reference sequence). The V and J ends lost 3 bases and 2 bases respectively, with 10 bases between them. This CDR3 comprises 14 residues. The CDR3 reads CASSFALANTEAFF. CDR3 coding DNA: TGTGCCAGCAGCTTTGCCCTAGCCAACACTGAAGCTTTCTTT.

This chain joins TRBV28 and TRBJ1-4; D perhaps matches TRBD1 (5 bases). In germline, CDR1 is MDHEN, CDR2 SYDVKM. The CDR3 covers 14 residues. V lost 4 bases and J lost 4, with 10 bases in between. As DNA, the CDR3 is TGTGCCAGCAGTTCCAGACAGCTTAATGAAAAACTGTTTTTT. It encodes CASSSRQLNEKLFF.

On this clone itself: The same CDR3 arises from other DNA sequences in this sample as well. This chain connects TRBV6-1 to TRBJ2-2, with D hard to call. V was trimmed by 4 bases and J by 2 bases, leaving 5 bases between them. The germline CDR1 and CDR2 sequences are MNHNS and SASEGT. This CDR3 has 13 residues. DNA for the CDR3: TGTGCCAGCAGTGGGATCAACACCGGGGAGCTGTTTTTT. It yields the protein CASSGINTGELFF.

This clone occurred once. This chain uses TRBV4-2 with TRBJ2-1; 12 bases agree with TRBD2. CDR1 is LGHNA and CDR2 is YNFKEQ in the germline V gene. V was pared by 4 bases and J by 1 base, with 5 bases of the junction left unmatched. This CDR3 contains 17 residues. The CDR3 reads CASSPRTSGNSYNEQFF. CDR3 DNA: TGTGCCAGCAGCCCACGGACTAGCGGGAATTCCTACAATGAGCAGTTCTTC.

The CDR3 reads CASSLSTGTGVREQYF. CDR3 bases: TGTGCCAGCAGTTTATCCACCGGGACAGGAGTGCGGGAGCAGTACTTC. The chain uses TRBV27 and TRBJ2-7; 8 bases fit TRBD1. V shed 0 bases, J shed 7 bases, and the junction held 11 bases outside the gene matches. Germline V gene data show CDR1 as MNHEY and CDR2 as SMNVEV (reference sequence). This CDR3 region has 16 residues.

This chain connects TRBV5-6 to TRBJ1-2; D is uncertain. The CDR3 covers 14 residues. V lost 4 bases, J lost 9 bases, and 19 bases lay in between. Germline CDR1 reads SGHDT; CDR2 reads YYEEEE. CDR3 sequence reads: CASSTKRMVNSYTF. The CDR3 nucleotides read TGTGCCAGCAGCACGAAAAGGATGGTAAATAGCTACACCTTC.

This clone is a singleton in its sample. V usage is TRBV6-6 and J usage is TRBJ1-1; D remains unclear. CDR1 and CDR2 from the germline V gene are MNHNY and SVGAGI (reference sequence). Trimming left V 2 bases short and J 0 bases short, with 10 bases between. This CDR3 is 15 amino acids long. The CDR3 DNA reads TGTGCCAGCAGTTACCGGACGGTAATGAACACTGAAGCTTTCTTT. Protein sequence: CASSYRTVMNTEAFF.

CDR3 region: CASSLTSGQGSRETQYF. The CDR3 nucleotides read TGTGCCAGCAGCTTAACGTCCGGACAGGGGAGTCGAGAGACCCAGTACTTC. V gene TRBV7-8 combines with J gene TRBJ2-5; TRBD1 matches at 9 bases. Trimming removed 2 bases from V and 4 bases from J; junction bases left unmatched: 11. The CDR3 runs to 17 residues. Per germline, CDR1 SGHVS and CDR2 FQNEAQ.

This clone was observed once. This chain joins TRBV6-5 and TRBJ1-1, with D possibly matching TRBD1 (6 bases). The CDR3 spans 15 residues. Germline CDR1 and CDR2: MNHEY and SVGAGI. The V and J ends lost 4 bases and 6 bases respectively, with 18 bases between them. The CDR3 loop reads CASSFSPPGAAEAFF. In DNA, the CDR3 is TGTGCCAGCAGTTTCTCCCCCCCGGGGGCCGCTGAAGCTTTCTTT.

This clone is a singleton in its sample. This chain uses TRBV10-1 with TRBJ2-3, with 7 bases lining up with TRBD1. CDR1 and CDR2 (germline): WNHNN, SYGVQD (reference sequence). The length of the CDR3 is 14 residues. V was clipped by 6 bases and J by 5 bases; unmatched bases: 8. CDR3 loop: CASSAEGAKDTQYF. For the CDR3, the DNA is TGCGCCAGCAGCGCCGAGGGGGCCAAAGATACGCAGTATTTT.

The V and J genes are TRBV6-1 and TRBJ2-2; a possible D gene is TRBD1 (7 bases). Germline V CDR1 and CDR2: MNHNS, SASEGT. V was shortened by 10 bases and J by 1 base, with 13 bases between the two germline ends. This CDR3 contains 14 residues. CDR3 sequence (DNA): TGTGCCACCAGGGGGACTCTGAACACCGGGGAGCTGTTTTTT. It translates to CATRGTLNTGELFF.